This TCR beta chain is from a study of blood T cell repertoires in COVID-19. Study context: The samples span acute and convalescent COVID-19 from the United States, Italy and Spain. PBMCs, B-cell-depleted T cells, or T cells provided the cDNA or gDNA that made up the material.

Study processing details: Reference gene primers were amplified, and this amplification served to estimate nucleated cell counts. The table came from immunoSEQ multiplex PCR; TCRdb's copy has only in-frame clones and leaves some out. V and J calls plus clone size are reproduced from that table; the DNA served to infer D and trimming. This sample has 100,000 to 120,000 clones, with approximately 67% found just once. Sequenced input: peripheral blood. The receptor was derived from a woman in her fifties or sixties with acute or convalescent COVID-19.

The CDR3 here is CASGDRGDTGELFF. CDR3 in DNA: TGTGCCAGCGGCGACAGGGGCGACACCGGGGAGCTGTTTTTT. The V call is TRBV6-6, the J call TRBJ2-2; TRBD1 aligns across 8 bases. The CDR3 extends over 14 amino acids. Germline lookup yields CDR1 MNHNY and CDR2 SVGAGI (reference sequence). V lost 8 bases, J lost 3 bases, and 5 bases stayed unmatched.